This T cell receptor (beta chain) was observed in a study of blood T cell repertoires in COVID-19. Background on the study: Both acute and convalescent COVID-19 samples were obtained from the United States, Italy and Spain.

J lost 1 base, V lost 8 bases, and 4 bases had no gene match. The CDR3 is 13 amino acids. Germline V CDR1 and CDR2: MGHDK, SYGVNS. As processed by the authors: Amplified reference gene primers provided the basis for estimating nucleated cell counts. Assay: immunoSEQ multiplex PCR; the TCRdb copy retains only in-frame clones and omits some. V and J calls and clone size come straight from that table; D and trimming were deduced from the DNA. The sample records tens of thousands of clones, 75% to 95% being singletons. The clonotype originates from a human donor with active COVID-19. The donor label of this sample is uncertain. The sequencing input was peripheral blood. The chain recombines TRBV25-1 with TRBJ2-5, with 7 positions matching TRBD1. CDR3 in amino acids: CASRTGVQETQYF. CDR3 bases: TGTGCCAGCCGAACAGGGGTCCAAGAGACCCAGTACTTC.